The 26 T cell receptor beta chains reported below all come from one sample, sequenced in a study of T cell repertoires in cytomegalovirus infection. These receptors are not linked to any known antigen. MiXCR was run by TCRdb on the reads, yielding one entry per CDR3 protein. The profile shows about 270,000 distinct CDR3 sequences, roughly a fifth of them singletons. Source: cultured PBMCs, taken from culture after CMV antigen stimulation. The receptors come from a human donor in good health (CMV status not recorded). Some clones in this sample may be carry-over from other donors' samples.

J is TRBJ1-1 and V is TRBV4-3; D gene ambiguous. Germline loops: CDR1 LGHNA, CDR2 YSLEER. Trimming removed 4 bases from V and 4 bases from J, with 13 bases in between. The CDR3 extends over 14 amino acids. CDR3 loop: CASSRGLGGTEAFF. CDR3 in DNA: TGCGCCAGCAGCCGTGGGCTCGGCGGCACTGAAGCTTTCTTT.

Remarks on this clonotype: The junction and the germline gene differ at one end; a read error may be behind it. J is TRBJ2-1 and V is TRBV7-9; the D is unclear. Germline V gene data show CDR1 as SEHNR and CDR2 as FQNEAQ (reference sequence). This CDR3 is 8 amino acids long. The CDR3 DNA reads as TGTGCCAGCAAATTTCCCTACTTC. The encoded protein is CASKFPYF. Full variable domain (missing parts from reference TRBV7-9 and TRBJ2-1): DTGVSQNPRHKITKRGQNVTFRCDPISEHNRLYWYRQTLGQGPEFLTYFQNEAQLEKSRLLSDRFSAERPKGSFSTLEIQRTEQGDSAMYLCASKFPYFGPGTRLTVL.

This clonotype was observed a few times. This chain joins TRBV6-5 and TRBJ1-3; D is undetermined. The germline CDR1 and CDR2 sequences are MNHEY and SVGAGI. The CDR3 contains 12 residues. V lost 4 bases and J 3 bases, leaving 4 bases between the germline ends. CDR3 DNA sequence: TGTGCCAGCAGTTCGTTTGGAAACACCATATATTTT. Its protein is CASSSFGNTIYF.

This clonotype is a singleton in its sample. The chain links TRBV9 to TRBJ1-3, with D hard to call. Germline V CDR1 and CDR2: SGDLS, YYNGEE. V lost 0 bases and J 10 bases, leaving 11 bases between the germline ends. The CDR3 loop spans 13 amino acids. Written as DNA, the CDR3 is TGTGCCAGCAGCGTAGAAGGGATGAGGACCATATATTTT. Its protein is CASSVEGMRTIYF.

The CDR3 bases are TGTGCCAGCAGGCTACAGGGCGGGGATGGCTACACCTTC. As protein: CASRLQGGDGYTF. The rearrangement joins TRBV28 to TRBJ1-2; perhaps TRBD1 as D (6 bases). Germline values: CDR1 MDHEN, CDR2 SYDVKM. Deletions cut 6 bases from V and 6 bases from J, with 14 bases between. The CDR3 is 13 amino acids.

The V gene is TRBV28, the J gene TRBJ1-2, with D unresolved. The CDR3 spans 11 residues. Trimming pared 3 bases from V and 4 bases from J, leaving 3 bases between. The germline CDR1 and CDR2 sequences are MDHEN and SYDVKM. The CDR3 loop is CASSFIYGYTF. As DNA, the CDR3 is TGTGCCAGCAGTTTTATCTATGGCTACACCTTC.

In its sample, this clonotype was seen a few times. The chain uses TRBV7-9 and TRBJ1-1, with no clear D. V was cut by 4 bases and J by 6 bases, with 9 bases left in between. CDR3 size: 12 residues. Germline V gives CDR1 SEHNR, CDR2 FQNEAQ (reference sequence). This chain's CDR3 is CASSSAWAEAFF. In DNA, the CDR3 is TGTGCCAGCAGCTCCGCCTGGGCTGAAGCTTTCTTT.

The chain recombines TRBV24-1 with TRBJ2-1, with D perhaps matching TRBD2 (5 bases). The V and J ends lost 5 bases and 4 bases respectively, with 14 bases between them. CDR1 and CDR2 from the germline V gene are KGHDR and SFDVKD. CDR3 size: 15 residues. This CDR3 is CATSGYVGEYNEQFF. In DNA, the CDR3 is TGTGCCACCAGTGGGTACGTCGGGGAATACAATGAGCAGTTCTTC.

V usage is TRBV4-1 and J usage is TRBJ1-1; weak D call: TRBD1 (6 bases). The CDR3 is 13 residues long. Germline V gene sequence: CDR1 MGHRA, CDR2 YSYEKL. V lost 2 bases and J lost 4, with 8 bases in between. CDR3 sequence: CASSQNRATEAFF. The DNA for the CDR3 is TGCGCCAGCAGCCAAAACAGGGCCACTGAAGCTTTCTTT.

In this sample, this clonotype turned up a few times. This chain links TRBV4-1 with TRBJ2-7, with D perhaps TRBD1 or TRBD2 (5 bases each). CDR3 length equals 17 residues. Trimming removed 1 base from V and 0 bases from J, with 16 bases in between. The germline V gene has CDR1 MGHRA and CDR2 YSYEKL. This CDR3 is CASSQGFEGTGSYEQYF. Here the CDR3 DNA reads TGCGCCAGCAGCCAAGGCTTCGAGGGAACAGGCTCCTACGAGCAGTACTTC.

The V and J genes are TRBV19 and TRBJ1-3; possible D gene TRBD1, 5 bases. The CDR3 contains 15 residues. V was clipped by 6 bases and J by 0 bases, with 12 bases between them. CDR1 is LNHDA, CDR2 SQIVND, per germline (reference sequence). CDR3 coding DNA: TGTGCCAGTAGAACAGGACAACTCTCTGGAAACACCATATATTTT. Protein: CASRTGQLSGNTIYF.

The chain recombines TRBV29-1 with TRBJ2-1; 10 bases are shared with TRBD2. The CDR3 consists of 14 residues. Trimming took 6 bases from V and 3 from J; bases not matched to a gene: 5. The germline V gene has CDR1 SQVTM and CDR2 ANQGSEA. Written as DNA, the CDR3 is TGCAGCGTCCTTGGACTAGCGGACTACAATGAGCAGTTCTTC. Translation gives CSVLGLADYNEQFF.

J is TRBJ1-3 and V is TRBV5-4; maybe TRBD1 (6 bases). V lost 0 bases to trimming and J lost 1 base, with 14 bases between them. Germline CDR1 SGHNT, CDR2 YYREEE (reference sequence). The CDR3 is 17 residues long. CDR3 protein: CASSLGGPGRSGNTIYF. In nucleotides, the CDR3 is TGTGCCAGCAGCTTGGGGGGGCCCGGAAGGTCTGGAAACACCATATATTTT. Filled out from reference TRBV5-4 and TRBJ1-3, the complete variable domain reads ETGVTQSPTHLIKTRGQQVTLRCSSQSGHNTVSWYQQALGQGPQFIFQYYREEENGRGNFPPRFSGLQFPNYSSELNVNALELDDSALYLCASSLGGPGRSGNTIYFGEGSWLTVV.

Only a few counts were recorded for this clonotype. The chain joins TRBV6-2 or TRBV6-3 to TRBJ2-5; 9 positions match TRBD2. CDR3 length: 17 amino acids. Germline-derived CDR1 and CDR2 are MNHEY and SVGEGT. The trim removed 5 bases at V and 3 bases at J, leaving 13 bases unmatched. CDR3 DNA: TGTGCCAGCAGTAAGGCCCTAGCGGGATGGCGGGAAGAGACCCAGTACTTC. It yields the protein CASSKALAGWREETQYF.

This clonotype was detected ten times or more. The gene calls are TRBV11-3 and TRBJ1-4; D is unresolved. With 3 bases removed from V and 6 bases from J, the gap between germline ends came to 5 bases. This CDR3 has 12 amino acids. Germline V gives CDR1 SGHNT, CDR2 YENEEA. The CDR3: CASSFLDEKLFF. CDR3 DNA sequence: TGTGCCAGCAGCTTTCTGGATGAAAAACTGTTTTTT.

This clonotype came up a few times. This chain joins TRBV12-3 or TRBV12-4 and TRBJ2-7, with 11 nucleotides matching TRBD2. V was pared by 4 bases and J by 2 bases, with 7 bases of the junction left unmatched. CDR3 length: 16 residues. The CDR3 sequence is CASSSLTSGATYEQYV. In nucleotides, the CDR3 is TGTGCCAGCAGTTCCCTGACTAGCGGGGCCACCTACGAGCAGTACGTC.

This clonotype was recorded many times. V is TRBV7-2 and J is TRBJ1-5; D gene unclear. With 0 bases removed from V and 6 bases from J, the gap between germline ends came to 9 bases. CDR3 length: 14 residues. Germline V lookup: CDR1 SGHTA, CDR2 FQGNSA. In DNA form, the CDR3 reads TGTGCCAGCAGCTTAGCGCCCCGGGGTCAGCCCCAGCATTTT. This translates into CASSLAPRGQPQHF.

This clonotype came up many times. The gene calls are TRBV7-6 and TRBJ1-4, with D possibly TRBD1 on 5 matching bases. V lost 2 bases and J lost 8, with 15 bases in between. CDR1 SGHVS and CDR2 FNYEAQ come from the germline V gene. CDR3 length: 15 residues. The CDR3 coding sequence is TGTGCCAGCAGCTTATCGGGGGGTATCGGAGAAAAACTGTTTTTT. Translated, it gives CASSLSGGIGEKLFF.

This chain links TRBV6-1 with TRBJ1-5; D possibly corresponds to TRBD1 (5 bases). The CDR3 contains 12 residues. Germline V gives CDR1 MNHNS, CDR2 SASEGT. V was clipped by 8 bases and J by 4 bases, with 9 bases between them. For the CDR3, the DNA is TGTGCCAGCGGGTCAGGGAATCAGCCCCAGCATTTT. Translation gives CASGSGNQPQHF.

The chain recombines TRBV12-3 or TRBV12-4 with TRBJ1-2; D perhaps matches TRBD1 (6 bases). Trimming shortened V by 3 bases and J by 4 bases, and 9 bases separated the two germline ends. This CDR3 region has 13 residues. CDR3 region: CASSFDRLYGYTF. CDR3 bases: TGTGCCAGCAGTTTCGACAGGCTCTATGGCTACACCTTC.

This clonotype turned up a few times. The V gene is TRBV12-3 or TRBV12-4, the J gene TRBJ2-7, with D possibly TRBD2 on 7 matching bases. The V gene lost 2 bases and the J gene lost 6 bases, with 11 bases spanning the gap. The CDR3 totals 13 residues. The CDR3 DNA is TGTGCCAGCAGTTTATTTCGGGGGGCCGAGCAGTACGTC. Amino acids: CASSLFRGAEQYV.

The rearrangement uses TRBV11-2 and TRBJ2-3; 9 bases align to TRBD1. Germline V gene sequence: CDR1 SGHAT, CDR2 FQNNGV. V gave up 5 bases and J gave up 2 bases; unmatched junction bases: 14. This CDR3 has 18 amino acids. In nucleotides, the CDR3 is TGTGCCAGCAGCCGACCCGGACAGGGGCTCTCTTCCACAGATACGCAGTATTTT. This sequence encodes CASSRPGQGLSSTDTQYF.

This clonotype was observed a few times. The chain links TRBV28 to TRBJ2-7; D remains unclear. V dropped 3 bases and J dropped 0 bases, with 9 bases sitting between them. Germline V gives CDR1 MDHEN, CDR2 SYDVKM. The CDR3 length is 14 residues. The CDR3 DNA reads TGTGCCAGCAGTTTGACCATAAACTCCTACGAGCAGTACTTC. This sequence encodes CASSLTINSYEQYF.

This clonotype was seen many times. The rearrangement joins TRBV7-6 to TRBJ1-1, with no clear D. This CDR3 is built from 13 residues. From germline, CDR1 is SGHVS and CDR2 FNYEAQ. V was trimmed by 5 bases and J by 1 base, leaving 8 bases between them. DNA of the CDR3: TGTGCCAGCAGCCTCTATCCGAACACTGAAGCTTTCTTT. Translation gives CASSLYPNTEAFF.

This clonotype was counted only a few times. The chain uses TRBV4-1 and TRBJ2-4; D is ambiguous. This CDR3 spans 16 amino acids. The V gene's germline CDR1 is MGHRA and CDR2 YSYEKL. V gave up 0 bases and J gave up 0 bases, with 9 bases separating them. The CDR3 spells CASSQDSWVAKNIQYF. CDR3 nucleotide sequence: TGCGCCAGCAGCCAAGATTCGTGGGTAGCCAAAAACATTCAGTACTTC.

V gene TRBV11-2 combines with J gene TRBJ2-4; TRBD2 is a possible D gene (5 bases). V was shortened by 5 bases and J by 0 bases, with 11 bases between the two germline ends. CDR3 length: 15 amino acids. Germline V gene data show CDR1 as SGHAT and CDR2 as FQNNGV. CDR3 protein: CASSPSGLAKNIQYF. The CDR3 DNA reads as TGTGCCAGCAGCCCGAGTGGACTAGCCAAAAACATTCAGTACTTC.